This TCR beta chain was sequenced for a study of regulatory T cells in long-lasting Graves disease. Overall study: For under 3 months, newly diagnosed Graves' patients had been taking antithyroid drugs. Study results and caveats: Relative to new patients (roughly 980), persistent patients exhibited greater sharing of public clonotypes (more than 2,500).

This CDR3 is built from 13 residues. Germline V CDR1 and CDR2: SEHNR, FQNEAQ (reference sequence). V shed 7 bases and J shed 3 bases, with 12 bases lying between them. With respect to this clonotype: The antigen remains unidentified.

To make TCR beta libraries, researchers used iRepertoire HTBI primers and Arm-PCR of CDR3 regions. TCRdb re-analysed the multiplex PCR reads in MiXCR, keeping a single row per CDR3 protein. The sample holds about 530,000 distinct CDR3 sequences, 15% to 20% seen once. Sample time point: newly diagnosed GD, antithyroid drugs for less than 3 months. PBMC RNA served as the TCR library source. A further study also used this sample, focusing on T cells in Graves' hyperthyroidism and ophthalmopathy. Per that study: Ophthalmopathy was model-predicted a median around 6.7 months pre-onset.

V gene TRBV7-9 combines with J gene TRBJ1-1; D may be TRBD1 (6 bases). This sequence was found in a woman aged 35-65 years with Graves disease. Material: peripheral blood mononuclear cells (PBMCs), obtained at new diagnosis, from a patient treated with antithyroid drugs. CDR3 DNA: TGTGCCAGCACCTTTAGGGGGGACACTGAAGCTTTCTTT. This sequence encodes CASTFRGDTEAFF.